These 30 T cell receptor beta chains came from one sample sequenced in a study of blood T cell repertoires in COVID-19. TCRdb's table, derived via immunoSEQ multiplex PCR, lists solely in-frame clones and lacks some. The repertoire holds tens of thousands of clones, with 90% as singletons. Input material: peripheral blood. The receptors stem from a man aged 50 to 60 with active COVID-19.

This sequence joins TRBV9 and TRBJ2-2; 9 nucleotides match TRBD1. This CDR3 has 16 residues. The germline gives CDR1 SGDLS, CDR2 YYNGEE. V trimming: 0 bases; J trimming: 5 bases; junction bases outside the gene matches: 5. The CDR3 loop reads CASSVAGTGITGELFF. DNA of the CDR3: TGTGCCAGCAGCGTAGCCGGGACAGGGATAACCGGGGAGCTGTTTTTT.

V and J are TRBV29-1 and TRBJ2-2, with D possibly TRBD2 on 5 matching bases. The V and J ends lost 4 bases and 6 bases respectively, with 6 bases between them. This CDR3 is 11 amino acids long. CDR1 and CDR2 from the germline V gene are SQVTM and ANQGSEA. The CDR3: CSVGGPGELFF. The CDR3 DNA reads TGCAGCGTTGGCGGGCCCGGGGAGCTGTTTTTT.

The V call is TRBV5-5, the J call TRBJ1-1; TRBD1 aligns across 7 bases. The V gene end was trimmed by 0 bases and the J gene end by 10 bases; junction bases not matched to a gene: 9. Germline CDR1 reads SGHKS; CDR2 reads YYEKEE (reference sequence). The CDR3 has 14 residues. CDR3 in amino acids: CASSLAVGGAVAFF. In DNA form, the CDR3 reads TGTGCCAGCAGCTTGGCCGTAGGGGGCGCGGTAGCTTTCTTT. The whole variable domain, remainder taken from reference TRBV5-5 and TRBJ1-1, is DAGVTQSPTHLIKTRGQQVTLRCSPISGHKSVSWYQQVLGQGPQFIFQYYEKEERGRGNFPDRFSARQFPNYSSELNVNALLLGDSALYLCASSLAVGGAVAFFGQGTRLTVV.

The chain links TRBV5-1 to TRBJ1-6; 7 bases agree with TRBD1. CDR3 length equals 15 residues. Per the germline V gene, CDR1 is SGHRS and CDR2 is YFSETQ. Germline trimming cut 3 bases from V and 7 bases from J; bases unmatched to any gene: 7. The CDR3 spells CASSSSQGRNSPLHF. The DNA of the CDR3 is TGCGCCAGCAGCTCCTCACAGGGGAGGAATTCACCCCTCCACTTT.

The chain carries TRBV10-3 and TRBJ1-1, with TRBD1 as a possible D gene (6 bases). Germline CDR1 is ENHRY and CDR2 is SYGVKD. With 3 bases removed from V and 1 base from J, the gap between germline ends came to 12 bases. The CDR3 runs to 15 residues. CDR3 bases: TGTGCCATCAGTGACCCAGGACAGCCGAACACTGAAGCTTTCTTT. Translated, it gives CAISDPGQPNTEAFF.

V is TRBV7-9 and J is TRBJ1-3; 7 nucleotides line up with TRBD1. V trimming: 5 bases; J trimming: 3 bases; junction bases outside the gene matches: 7. There are 15 residues in the CDR3. CDR1 is SEHNR and CDR2 is FQNEAQ in the germline V gene (reference sequence). CDR3 DNA: TGTGCCAGCAGCCCCCGTAGGGGGCTTGGAAACACCATATATTTT. This translates into CASSPRRGLGNTIYF.

V and J are TRBV18 and TRBJ1-5, with D perhaps matching TRBD1 (5 bases). The CDR3 is made up of 15 amino acids. V lost 8 bases and J 2 bases, leaving 16 bases between the germline ends. CDR1 is KGHSH and CDR2 is LQKENI in the germline V gene. Written as DNA, the CDR3 is TGTGCCAGCAGAGACCAGGGATCTGGCAATCAGCCCCAGCATTTT. Its translation: CASRDQGSGNQPQHF.

The chain couples TRBV6-6 to TRBJ2-3, with 9 bases that match TRBD1. The CDR3 loop spans 15 amino acids. V was pared by 2 bases and J by 4 bases, with 4 bases of the junction left unmatched. CDR1 and CDR2 (germline): MNHNY, SVGAGI (reference sequence). The CDR3 DNA reads TGTGCCAGCAGTTACCGGACAGGGGCCGCAGATACGCAGTATTTT. It encodes CASSYRTGAADTQYF.

The gene calls are TRBV24-1 and TRBJ2-6, with D possibly TRBD1 on 6 matching bases. CDR1 and CDR2 (germline): KGHDR, SFDVKD. V was clipped by 7 bases and J by 4 bases, with 13 bases between them. The CDR3 covers 15 residues. CDR3 DNA: TGTGCCACCAGCCTTCCAGGGACAGGGGCCAACGTCCTGACTTTC. It specifies CATSLPGTGANVLTF.

This clone was found once. The V gene is TRBV7-2, the J gene TRBJ2-5; D possibly corresponds to TRBD1 (6 bases). Germline V CDR1 and CDR2: SGHTA, FQGNSA. This CDR3 spans 14 amino acids. V was shortened by 8 bases and J by 2 bases, with 15 bases between the two germline ends. CDR3 DNA sequence: TGTGCCAGCGGCCCCAGACAGGTTCAAGAGACCCAGTACTTC. Amino acid sequence: CASGPRQVQETQYF.

The genes are TRBV5-1 and TRBJ2-2; tentative D call: TRBD2 (6 bases). The germline CDR1 and CDR2 sequences are SGHRS and YFSETQ. This CDR3 has 16 amino acids. V lost 3 bases and J 2 bases, leaving 14 bases between the germline ends. CDR3 sequence: CASSSEGTVNTGELFF. The CDR3 DNA is TGCGCCAGCAGCTCGGAGGGGACCGTAAACACCGGGGAGCTGTTTTTT.

The chain links TRBV14 to TRBJ2-7; TRBD1 matches 11 bases. The CDR3 spans 16 residues. V was pared by 6 bases and J by 5 bases, with 12 bases of the junction left unmatched. The germline CDR1 and CDR2 sequences are SGHDN and FVKESK. Written as DNA, the CDR3 is TGTGCCAGCAGTCAATTGCCGGGACAGGGGGGCAACGAGCAGTACTTC. Its translation is CASSQLPGQGGNEQYF.

This clone has just one count. The rearrangement uses TRBV6-2 or TRBV6-3 and TRBJ1-5, with TRBD1 matching 9 bases. CDR1 and CDR2 from the germline V gene are MNHEY and SVGEGT. The CDR3 has 15 residues. After removal of 6 bases from V and 2 bases from J, the junction contained 5 bases not matched to a gene. CDR3: CASSRQGGGNQPQHF. The DNA of the CDR3 is TGTGCCAGCAGCAGACAGGGGGGCGGCAATCAGCCCCAGCATTTT.

V is TRBV24-1 and J is TRBJ2-3, with D perhaps TRBD2 (6 bases). The V end lost 2 bases, the J end lost 4 bases, and 18 bases lay between the germline ends. CDR3 length: 17 residues. Germline V gene data show CDR1 as KGHDR and CDR2 as SFDVKD. The chain's CDR3 is CATSDWDLARKADTQYF. The CDR3 DNA is TGTGCCACCAGTGATTGGGACCTAGCGCGCAAGGCAGATACGCAGTATTTT.

The chain recombines TRBV24-1 with TRBJ1-2; tentative D call: TRBD1 (5 bases). CDR3 length: 15 residues. CDR1 is KGHDR, CDR2 SFDVKD, per germline. Trimming took off 9 bases at V and 3 bases at J, with 19 bases between the two ends. CDR3 amino acids: CATLPGGERDYGYTF. The CDR3, as DNA: TGTGCCACCCTTCCCGGAGGGGAAAGGGACTATGGCTACACCTTC.

The gene calls are TRBV4-3 and TRBJ1-1, with 8 bases that match TRBD1. This CDR3 has 16 amino acids. In germline, CDR1 is LGHNA, CDR2 YSLEER. The ends lost 0 bases at V and 5 bases at J; junction bases unmatched: 8. The CDR3 DNA sequence: TGCGCCAGCAGCCAAGAAGCGACAGGGGCAACAACTGAAGCTTTCTTT. Translated: CASSQEATGATTEAFF.

The chain joins TRBV12-3 or TRBV12-4 to TRBJ1-1; D may be TRBD1 (6 bases). Trimming left V 2 bases short and J 6 bases short, with 10 bases between. The CDR3 sequence is 13 residues long. CDR3 loop: CASSLYQGSEAFF. As DNA, the CDR3 is TGTGCCAGCAGTTTATACCAGGGGTCTGAAGCTTTCTTT.

The genes are TRBV28 and TRBJ2-7; 9 bases agree with TRBD1. CDR3 size: 16 residues. Germline V gene sequence: CDR1 MDHEN, CDR2 SYDVKM. V lost 1 base and J lost 6; bases outside the gene matches: 10. This chain's CDR3 is CASSLLLGTGLGEQYF. Here the CDR3 DNA reads TGTGCCAGCAGTTTATTACTCGGGACAGGGTTGGGCGAGCAGTACTTC.

The chain joins TRBV6-6 to TRBJ2-3; tentatively, D is TRBD2 (6 bases). Looked up from germline, CDR1 is MNHNY and CDR2 is SVGAGI (reference sequence). The CDR3 extends over 16 amino acids. Trimming left V 4 bases short and J 6 bases short, with 20 bases between. The chain's CDR3 is CASSFIGGAGPDTQYF. In DNA form, the CDR3 reads TGTGCCAGCAGTTTCATCGGCGGGGCAGGCCCCGATACGCAGTATTTT.

CDR3: CASSQNRVSNYGYTF. CDR3 DNA: TGTGCCAGCAGCCAAAATCGAGTTTCAAACTATGGCTACACCTTC. V gene TRBV5-4 combines with J gene TRBJ1-2; D is undetermined. V was clipped by 4 bases and J by 2 bases, with 15 bases between them. There are 15 residues in the CDR3. Germline values: CDR1 SGHNT, CDR2 YYREEE (reference sequence).

CDR3: CASSAQVAGGRLRETQYF. CDR3 nucleotide sequence: TGCGCCAGCAGCGCCCAAGTTGCGGGGGGCCGTTTACGCGAGACCCAGTACTTC. J is TRBJ2-5 and V is TRBV4-1, with 8 bases identical to TRBD2. This CDR3 is built from 18 residues. CDR1 MGHRA and CDR2 YSYEKL come from the germline V gene. V lost 5 bases, J lost 5 bases, and 19 bases stayed unmatched.

The chain links TRBV6-5 to TRBJ1-4; D is unresolved. CDR1 is MNHEY, CDR2 SVGAGI, per germline. Trimming shortened V by 7 bases and J by 4 bases, and 16 bases separated the two germline ends. The CDR3 is 15 amino acids. The CDR3 reads CASTLTGYNNEKLFF. The CDR3, as DNA: TGTGCCAGCACTCTTACGGGATACAATAATGAAAAACTGTTTTTT.

This chain joins TRBV27 and TRBJ2-6; D possibly corresponds to TRBD1 (6 bases). Trimming stripped 0 bases from V and 2 bases from J, with 11 bases between. This CDR3 has 17 residues. In germline, CDR1 is MNHEY, CDR2 SMNVEV (reference sequence). Here the CDR3 reads CASSLSGGSTGANVLTF. CDR3 bases: TGTGCCAGCAGTTTATCAGGGGGATCAACTGGGGCCAACGTCCTGACTTTC.

The gene calls are TRBV13 and TRBJ2-1; TRBD2 aligns across 10 bases. With 3 bases clipped from V and 4 bases from J, the junction kept 3 bases outside the gene matches. The CDR3 has 15 amino acids. Per the germline V gene, CDR1 is PRHDT and CDR2 is FYEKMQ (reference sequence). The CDR3 DNA reads as TGTGCCAGCAGCTTTAGCGGGGGGCCTTACAATGAGCAGTTCTTC. It specifies CASSFSGGPYNEQFF.

The chain links TRBV6-5 to TRBJ1-5, with D possibly TRBD1 on 5 matching bases. Germline V gives CDR1 MNHEY, CDR2 SVGAGI. The CDR3 has 14 residues. The germline V and J ends were trimmed by 6 bases and 4 bases, with 13 bases remaining between them. CDR3 DNA: TGTGCCAGCAGGGGTGACGGGGGAAATCAGCCCCAGCATTTT. This sequence encodes CASRGDGGNQPQHF.

This clone was seen a handful of times. V usage is TRBV4-1 and J usage is TRBJ1-2; tentative D call: TRBD1 (6 bases). The V and J ends lost 2 bases and 7 bases respectively, with 14 bases between them. Germline V gives CDR1 MGHRA, CDR2 YSYEKL. The CDR3 contains 14 residues. DNA for the CDR3: TGCGCCAGCAGCCAACCAAGGGGGTCTGGTGGCTACACCTTC. This encodes CASSQPRGSGGYTF.

This chain joins TRBV3-1 (or the pseudogene TRBV3-2) and TRBJ2-3; the match to TRBD2 covers 10 bases. The CDR3 consists of 15 residues. Per the germline V gene, CDR1 is LGHDT and CDR2 is YNNKEL (reference sequence). V shed 4 bases and J 1 base; nucleotides not matched to a gene: 2. Written as DNA, the CDR3 is TGTGCCAGCAGCCCGCTAGCGGGAGGCACAGATACGCAGTATTTT. Amino acid sequence: CASSPLAGGTDTQYF.

This rearrangement joins TRBV7-9 to TRBJ2-7; TRBD1 matches at 7 bases. Germline V gives CDR1 SEHNR, CDR2 FQNEAQ (reference sequence). This CDR3 is built from 14 residues. The ends lost 5 bases at V and 2 bases at J; junction bases unmatched: 6. CDR3 in DNA: TGTGCCAGCAGCCACCGACAGGGTCCCTACGAGCAGTACTTC. Protein sequence: CASSHRQGPYEQYF.

This sequence joins TRBV14 and TRBJ2-3; the match to TRBD2 covers 12 bases. J lost 0 bases, V lost 4 bases, and 2 bases had no gene match. Looked up from germline, CDR1 is SGHDN and CDR2 is FVKESK. The CDR3 is made up of 16 amino acids. The CDR3 spells CASSRTSGVSTDTQYF. In DNA form, the CDR3 reads TGTGCCAGCAGCCGGACTAGCGGGGTGAGCACAGATACGCAGTATTTT.

In this sample, this clone turned up a few times. The V gene is TRBV9, the J gene TRBJ1-2; D remains unclear. V was clipped by 0 bases and J by 7 bases, with 16 bases between them. Germline CDR1 and CDR2: SGDLS and YYNGEE. The CDR3 loop spans 15 amino acids. CDR3 DNA: TGTGCCAGCAGCGTAGAGGGCCTTTCGGGGTTTGGCTACACCTTC. This gives the protein CASSVEGLSGFGYTF.